These 14 T cell receptor beta chains came from one sample sequenced in a study of blood T cell repertoires in COVID-19. Libraries were prepared by immunoSEQ multiplex PCR; TCRdb keeps only in-frame clonotypes and omits some of them. The sample shows 150,000 to 200,000 clones, about 85% of them seen only once. Sequences were obtained from peripheral blood. The receptors derive from a woman aged 65 to 85 with COVID-19, enrolled during active disease.

The chain couples TRBV10-1 to TRBJ2-3; a possible D gene is TRBD1 (6 bases). CDR3 length: 14 amino acids. Germline V gene data show CDR1 as WNHNN and CDR2 as SYGVQD (reference sequence). V lost 2 bases and J lost 4, with 10 bases in between. CDR3 nucleotides: TGCGCCAGCAGTGAGCTCTCAGGGGCAGATACGCAGTATTTT. Amino acids: CASSELSGADTQYF.

The V call is TRBV29-1, the J call TRBJ2-1; D perhaps matches TRBD1 (5 bases). Germline V gene data show CDR1 as SQVTM and CDR2 as ANQGSEA. CDR3 length: 16 amino acids. V lost 1 base, J lost 6 bases, and 19 bases lay in between. CDR3 nucleotide sequence: TGCAGCGTTGAAGTTGGGGCGGCAGATCGGCTCAATGAGCAGTTCTTC. This encodes CSVEVGAADRLNEQFF.

This sequence joins TRBV29-1 and TRBJ2-7; TRBD2 might be the D (5 bases). Trimming removed 3 bases at V and 2 bases at J, with 14 bases between. The CDR3 covers 14 residues. CDR1 is SQVTM and CDR2 is ANQGSEA in the germline V gene. CDR3 DNA sequence: TGCAGCGTTGACGTAGGGAGAAGCACCTACGAGCAGTACTTC. Protein product: CSVDVGRSTYEQYF.

V gene TRBV7-9 combines with J gene TRBJ1-1, with a possible D match to TRBD1 (6 bases). Trimming left V 3 bases short and J 3 bases short, with 20 bases between. This CDR3 is built from 17 residues. Germline V gene data show CDR1 as SEHNR and CDR2 as FQNEAQ (reference sequence). CDR3 loop: CASSFQDSARLYTEAFF. The CDR3 DNA follows: TGTGCCAGCAGCTTTCAGGACAGTGCGCGGCTGTACACTGAAGCTTTCTTT.

The V gene is TRBV6-5, the J gene TRBJ2-2; TRBD1 aligns across 7 bases. This CDR3 has 14 amino acids. Losses at the gene ends were 6 bases for V and 1 base for J; bases not matched to a gene: 2. In germline, CDR1 is MNHEY, CDR2 SVGAGI. The chain's CDR3 is CASRDRMNTGELFF. CDR3 nucleotides: TGTGCCAGCAGGGACAGGATGAACACCGGGGAGCTGTTTTTT.

The rearrangement links TRBV21-1 to TRBJ2-2; TRBD1 is taken as the D call from the table, unchecked against the DNA. TRBV21-1 is a recognized pseudogene. The CDR3 spans 17 residues. CDR3 amino acids: CASSRRDRQPNTGELFF. CDR3 nucleotide sequence: TGTGCCAGCAGCCGGCGGGACAGGCAACCGAACACCGGGGAGCTGTTTTTT.

V usage is TRBV19 and J usage is TRBJ2-2; D is perhaps TRBD1 (6 bases). This CDR3 is 14 amino acids long. Germline V lookup: CDR1 LNHDA, CDR2 SQIVND (reference sequence). V was pared by 3 bases and J by 5 bases, with 10 bases between. CDR3 loop: CASSISQGTGELFF. The CDR3 nucleotides are TGTGCCAGTAGTATTTCACAGGGTACCGGGGAGCTGTTTTTT.

The V call is TRBV11-2, the J call TRBJ2-7; TRBD2 aligns across 7 bases. The J segment lost 0 bases and the V segment lost 5 bases, leaving 4 bases of the junction unmatched. Germline assignment: CDR1 SGHAT and CDR2 FQNNGV. The CDR3 runs to 14 residues. The CDR3 DNA follows: TGTGCCAGCAGCGTGGGAGGGAACTCCTACGAGCAGTACGTC. Its protein is CASSVGGNSYEQYV.

The chain links TRBV9 to TRBJ2-1, with TRBD1 identical over 7 bases. Germline V gene data show CDR1 as SGDLS and CDR2 as YYNGEE. The CDR3 contains 15 residues. The J segment lost 1 base and the V segment lost 3 bases, leaving 4 bases of the junction unmatched. As DNA, the CDR3 is TGTGCCAGCAGCGGCCCGACAGGGTCCTACAATGAGCAGTTCTTC. Its protein product is CASSGPTGSYNEQFF.

As concerns this clone: The sample contains more than one DNA sequence encoding this CDR3. The J gene is TRBJ1-1, the V gene TRBV19; D is ambiguous. The CDR3 covers 13 residues. In germline, CDR1 is LNHDA, CDR2 SQIVND (reference sequence). V was shortened by 3 bases and J by 5 bases, with 10 bases between the two germline ends. The CDR3 nucleotides read TGTGCCAGTAGTATTGGGTCCGGGACTGAAGCTTTCTTT. Its protein product is CASSIGSGTEAFF.

This clone has only a few counts. This sequence joins TRBV11-2 and TRBJ2-7; 7 bases fit TRBD1. The trim removed 5 bases at V and 0 bases at J, leaving 4 bases unmatched. This CDR3 region has 14 residues. Germline lookup yields CDR1 SGHAT and CDR2 FQNNGV. DNA of the CDR3: TGTGCCAGCAGCCTCCGGGACAGCTCCTACGAGCAGTACGTC. Translation gives CASSLRDSSYEQYV.

The chain combines TRBV28 with TRBJ2-1; 9 bases are shared with TRBD2. This CDR3 has 15 amino acids. Germline lookup yields CDR1 MDHEN and CDR2 SYDVKM. With 2 bases clipped from V and 7 bases from J, the junction kept 6 bases outside the gene matches. CDR3 DNA: TGTGCCAGCAGTTTAATCGGCGGGGGGGCAAATGAGCAGTTCTTC. Translated, it gives CASSLIGGGANEQFF.

J is TRBJ1-5 and V is TRBV6-1; D unresolved. Per germline, CDR1 MNHNS and CDR2 SASEGT. V lost 3 bases, J lost 4 bases, and 10 bases lay in between. There are 14 residues in the CDR3. CDR3 DNA: TGTGCCAGCAGTGATTCACAGCTTAATCAGCCCCAGCATTTT. Its translation: CASSDSQLNQPQHF.

The chain links TRBV9 to TRBJ2-2; the match to TRBD1 covers 7 bases. Germline-derived CDR1 and CDR2 are SGDLS and YYNGEE. Germline trimming cut 2 bases from V and 3 bases from J; bases unmatched to any gene: 4. CDR3 length equals 15 residues. CDR3 nucleotides: TGTGCCAGCAGCGTCGACAGGGTGGACACCGGGGAGCTGTTTTTT. Translation: CASSVDRVDTGELFF.